Shown below are 26 T cell receptor beta chains from a single sample sequenced in a study of blood T cell repertoires in COVID-19 (dated by TCRdb to 2020 to 2022). The library was obtained by the immunoSEQ multiplex PCR assay. In its TCRdb copy, this immuneACCESS table keeps in-frame sequences only and misses some clones. Where compared with another copy, unresolved V genes explain less than half of these, and the others have no known cause. This sample has tens of thousands of clones in its table, and about 74% of those were observed once. The ten largest clones represent roughly 3.9% of the sample. Input material: peripheral blood. These receptors were collected from a man between 65 and 85 years old with COVID-19, enrolled during active disease.

This chain connects TRBV29-1 to TRBJ1-1; TRBD1 agrees at 9 bases. This CDR3 is built from 13 residues. The germline V gene has CDR1 SQVTM and CDR2 ANQGSEA. The J segment lost 3 bases and the V segment lost 8 bases, leaving 7 bases of the junction unmatched. The CDR3 loop is CSIRTGDYTEAFF. In nucleotides, the CDR3 is TGCAGCATTAGGACAGGGGATTACACTGAAGCTTTCTTT. The full variable domain, its missing parts supplied by reference TRBV29-1 and TRBJ1-1, is SAVISQKPSRDICQRGTSLTIQCQVDSQVTMMFWYRQQPGQSLTLIATANQGSEATYESGFVIDKFPISRPNLTFSTLTVSNMSPEDSSIYLCSIRTGDYTEAFFGQGTRLTVV.

The V and J genes are TRBV4-1 and TRBJ2-1; TRBD1 matches at 9 bases. With V trimmed by 4 bases and J by 10 bases, 11 bases remained unmatched. CDR1 MGHRA and CDR2 YSYEKL come from the germline V gene. The CDR3 covers 15 residues. CDR3 in amino acids: CASSRGGQGSEEQFF. CDR3 sequence (DNA): TGCGCCAGCAGCCGAGGAGGACAGGGGAGTGAAGAGCAGTTCTTC.

This clone occurred a few times. The rearrangement joins TRBV5-1 to TRBJ1-2, with D perhaps matching TRBD1 (6 bases). There are 13 residues in the CDR3. Germline CDR1 reads SGHRS; CDR2 reads YFSETQ. Trimming took 2 bases from V and 4 from J, leaving 9 bases between them. The CDR3 bases are TGCGCCAGCAGCTTAACAGGGAGCTATGGCTACACCTTC. Residues: CASSLTGSYGYTF.

The chain uses TRBV12-5 and TRBJ1-4; no clear D. The ends were cut back, 0 bases at V and 5 bases at J, with 10 bases in the middle. CDR1 and CDR2 (germline): LGHNT, FRNRAP. This CDR3 comprises 15 residues. In DNA, the CDR3 is TGTGCTAGTGGTTTGGTACTTTGCGAAAATGAAAAACTGTTTTTT. Protein sequence: CASGLVLCENEKLFF. The full variable domain, rest sourced from reference TRBV12-5 and TRBJ1-4, is DARVTQTPRHKVTEMGQEVTMRCQPILGHNTVFWYRQTMMQGLELLAYFRNRAPLDDSGMPKDRFSAEMPDATLATLKIQPSEPRDSAVYFCASGLVLCENEKLFFGSGTQLSVL.

The rearrangement joins TRBV5-1 to TRBJ2-5; 7 bases are shared with TRBD1. V was clipped by 4 bases and J by 2 bases; unmatched bases: 8. The CDR3 totals 15 residues. CDR1 SGHRS and CDR2 YFSETQ come from the germline V gene. The CDR3 nucleotides read TGCGCCAGCAGCCCCTTAACAGGGGTACAAGAGACCCAGTACTTC. Translating it yields CASSPLTGVQETQYF.

V usage is TRBV7-8 and J usage is TRBJ1-2; 8 nucleotides agree with TRBD1. CDR1 and CDR2 (germline): SGHVS, FQNEAQ. The CDR3 sequence is 14 residues long. The ends lost 1 base at V and 2 bases at J; junction bases unmatched: 0. The CDR3 bases are TGTGCCAGCAGCTTAGGACAGGGGAACTATGGCTACACCTTC. This gives the protein CASSLGQGNYGYTF.

This rearrangement joins TRBV18 to TRBJ2-2; 9 bases align to TRBD2. The CDR3 runs 16 residues. Germline trimming cut 4 bases from V and 3 bases from J; bases unmatched to any gene: 6. The germline CDR1 and CDR2 sequences are KGHSH and LQKENI. CDR3 region: CASSLRSGSYTGELFF. The CDR3 DNA sequence: TGTGCCAGCTCACTACGTAGCGGGAGTTACACCGGGGAGCTGTTTTTT.

The gene calls are TRBV7-2 and TRBJ2-1; 7 bases line up with TRBD2. V lost 4 bases and J lost 3; bases outside the gene matches: 9. The length of the CDR3 is 16 residues. The germline CDR1 and CDR2 sequences are SGHTA and FQGNSA. CDR3 residues: CASSSAAGVYYNEQFF. In DNA form, the CDR3 reads TGTGCCAGCAGCTCAGCGGCGGGAGTGTACTACAATGAGCAGTTCTTC.

The rearrangement links TRBV10-3 to TRBJ2-7; D gene unclear. The CDR3 loop spans 15 amino acids. The V gene lost 4 bases and the J gene lost 8 bases, with 21 bases spanning the gap. Germline V gene lookup returns CDR1 ENHRY and CDR2 SYGVKD. The CDR3: CAISGAGSQFSKQYF. In DNA, the CDR3 is TGTGCCATCAGTGGCGCCGGGTCCCAGTTCTCCAAGCAGTACTTC.

The genes are TRBV9 and TRBJ1-6; no clear D. CDR3 length: 13 amino acids. The V end was cut by 4 bases, the J end by 8 bases, with 10 bases between. Per germline, CDR1 SGDLS and CDR2 YYNGEE. CDR3 loop: CASSLTRDSPLHF. CDR3 in DNA: TGTGCCAGCAGCCTTACGAGGGATTCACCCCTCCACTTT.

This clone has only a few counts. This chain uses TRBV6-5 with TRBJ2-5; D possibly corresponds to TRBD1 (6 bases). In germline, CDR1 is MNHEY, CDR2 SVGAGI. Trimming removed 5 bases from V and 5 bases from J, with 18 bases in between. The CDR3 is made up of 15 amino acids. CDR3 DNA sequence: TGTGCCAGCAGTCCGTTACAGGGTCGTTGGGAGACCCAGTACTTC. This sequence encodes CASSPLQGRWETQYF.

This sequence joins TRBV5-4 and TRBJ2-3; 9 bases match TRBD2. V shed 4 bases and J 1 base; nucleotides not matched to a gene: 4. Germline V gene sequence: CDR1 SGHNT, CDR2 YYREEE (reference sequence). CDR3 length: 15 amino acids. This CDR3 is CASSEAGGRTDTQYF. The CDR3, as DNA: TGTGCCAGCAGCGAAGCGGGAGGTCGCACAGATACGCAGTATTTT.

CDR3 nucleotides: TGCGCCAGCAGCCAAGATCACAACGACAATGAGCAGTTCTTC. Translating gives CASSQDHNDNEQFF. The chain links TRBV4-3 to TRBJ2-1; D uncertain. Deletions cut 0 bases from V and 5 bases from J, with 8 bases between. The CDR3 loop spans 14 amino acids. Germline V gene data show CDR1 as LGHNA and CDR2 as YSLEER.

In its sample, this clone was seen a few times. The chain employs TRBV7-2 and TRBJ2-1; 8 bases line up with TRBD2. V trimming: 11 bases; J trimming: 8 bases; junction bases outside the gene matches: 11. There are 13 residues in the CDR3. CDR1 and CDR2 (germline): SGHTA, FQGNSA. CDR3 nucleotides: TGTGCCCCGGTGGGACTAGGGGGGTATGAGCAGTTCTTC. This gives the protein CAPVGLGGYEQFF. The whole variable domain, remainder taken from reference TRBV7-2 and TRBJ2-1, is GAGVSQSPSNKVTEKGKDVELRCDPISGHTALYWYRQSLGQGLEFLIYFQGNSAPDKSGLPSDRFSAERTGGSVSTLTIQRTQQEDSAVYLCAPVGLGGYEQFFGPGTRLTVL.

At least ten counts were recorded for this clone. This chain links TRBV11-2 with TRBJ1-1; D unclear. V was trimmed by 6 bases and J by 10 bases, leaving 18 bases between them. The CDR3 length is 13 residues. Germline V gives CDR1 SGHAT, CDR2 FQNNGV. The CDR3 loop reads CASSPGVREAAFF. The CDR3 coding sequence is TGTGCCAGCAGTCCGGGAGTGAGGGAAGCAGCTTTCTTT. The full variable domain, completed using reference TRBV11-2 and TRBJ1-1, is EAGVAQSPRYKIIEKRQSVAFWCNPISGHATLYWYQQILGQGPKLLIQFQNNGVVDDSQLPKDRFSAERLKGVDSTLKIQPAKLEDSAVYLCASSPGVREAAFFGQGTRLTVV.

The chain employs TRBV7-2 and TRBJ1-5; TRBD1 matches 8 bases. This CDR3 is 13 amino acids long. V was clipped by 5 bases and J by 5 bases; unmatched bases: 2. CDR1 SGHTA and CDR2 FQGNSA come from the germline V gene. In DNA form, the CDR3 reads TGTGCCAGCAGCCAGGACAGGGATCAGCCCCAGCATTTT. Protein: CASSQDRDQPQHF.

This clone was picked up one time. V usage is TRBV6-5 and J usage is TRBJ1-1, with unresolved D. Per germline, CDR1 MNHEY and CDR2 SVGAGI. The CDR3 is made up of 15 amino acids. Between the trimmed V and J ends, which lost 6 bases and 1 base, there was a span of 15 bases. Here the CDR3 reads CASRKGGISNTEAFF. The CDR3 DNA reads as TGTGCCAGCAGGAAAGGAGGGATATCGAACACTGAAGCTTTCTTT.

This chain links TRBV2 with TRBJ2-3, with D unclear. V lost 0 bases, J lost 6 bases, and 4 bases lay in between. The CDR3 has 12 amino acids. In germline, CDR1 is SNHLY, CDR2 FYNNEI. CDR3: CASSEAQDTQYF. CDR3 coding DNA: TGTGCCAGCAGTGAAGCTCAGGATACGCAGTATTTT.

The chain has TRBV6-2 or TRBV6-3 and TRBJ1-2; D not resolved. V shed 5 bases and J shed 8 bases, with 12 bases lying between them. The CDR3 loop spans 12 amino acids. Germline CDR1 reads MNHEY; CDR2 reads SVGEGT. CDR3 residues: CASSPRTFGYTF. The DNA for the CDR3 is TGTGCCAGCAGTCCCCGGACTTTCGGCTACACCTTC.

The chain employs TRBV9 and TRBJ2-1, with D possibly being TRBD2 (5 bases). The CDR3 has 13 residues. Germline loops: CDR1 SGDLS, CDR2 YYNGEE. Trimming stripped 0 bases from V and 6 bases from J, with 7 bases between. The CDR3 nucleotides read TGTGCCAGCAGCGTAGATGAGGGCAATGAGCAGTTCTTC. It is translated as CASSVDEGNEQFF.

The chain uses TRBV7-2 and TRBJ1-1; unclear D gene. Germline loops: CDR1 SGHTA, CDR2 FQGNSA. CDR3 length: 14 residues. Trimming pared 5 bases from V and 0 bases from J, leaving 10 bases between. The chain's CDR3 is CASSADTMNTEAFF. In DNA form, the CDR3 reads TGTGCCAGCAGCGCCGACACGATGAACACTGAAGCTTTCTTT.

The gene calls are TRBV20-1 and TRBJ2-1; 7 bases align to TRBD1. The CDR3 has 11 amino acids. The germline gives CDR1 DFQATT, CDR2 SNEGSKA (reference sequence). CDR3 amino acids: CSGDRDHEQFF. The DNA of the CDR3 is TGCAGCGGCGACAGGGACCATGAGCAGTTCTTC.

This clone was observed once. The chain is built from TRBV28 and TRBJ2-7; 7 bases fit TRBD2. The germline V gene has CDR1 MDHEN and CDR2 SYDVKM. V trimming: 3 bases; J trimming: 3 bases; junction bases outside the gene matches: 8. The CDR3 has 15 residues. This CDR3 is CASSLGLHLYYEQYF. The CDR3 nucleotides read TGTGCCAGCAGTTTGGGACTACACCTTTACTACGAGCAGTACTTC.

The chain employs TRBV5-4 and TRBJ2-1; 8 bases align to TRBD2. With V trimmed by 3 bases and J by 5 bases, 7 bases remained unmatched. The CDR3 has 15 residues. The V gene's germline CDR1 is SGHNT and CDR2 YYREEE (reference sequence). CDR3: CASSSDGRADNEQFF. The DNA of the CDR3 is TGTGCCAGCAGCTCGGACGGGAGGGCCGACAATGAGCAGTTCTTC.

The chain employs TRBV7-9 and TRBJ2-7; 7 nucleotides match TRBD1. CDR1 SEHNR and CDR2 FQNEAQ come from the germline V gene (reference sequence). This CDR3 comprises 15 residues. The junction had 8 bases not matched to a gene; V was cut back by 4 bases and J by 2 bases. This CDR3 is CASSSADRPTYEQYF. The CDR3 coding sequence is TGTGCCAGCAGCTCCGCGGACAGGCCAACCTACGAGCAGTACTTC.

This clone was counted only a few times. The genes are TRBV21-1 and TRBJ1-1; TRBD1, as called in the table, went unchecked against the DNA. TRBV21-1 is a pseudogene segment. The CDR3 spans 15 residues. The CDR3 here is CASSKATGGDTEAFF. The CDR3 nucleotides read TGTGCCAGCAGCAAAGCCACAGGGGGGGACACTGAAGCTTTCTTT.